The 27 T cell receptor beta chains listed next were all sequenced from one sample in a study of early T cells in non-severe SARS-CoV-2 infection. MiXCR, run by TCRdb on the 5' RACE reads, gives a single entry per CDR3 protein. The table has about 84,000 distinct CDR3 sequences, roughly 12% seen once. The sample comprised whole blood. The receptors shown here come from an adult who was a healthcare worker with PCR-confirmed SARS-CoV-2 infection or an uninfected control (not recorded which).

The chain combines TRBV21-1 with TRBJ2-7; the DNA was not compared with TRBD1, the D call given in the table. TRBV21-1 is given as a pseudogene. This CDR3 has 14 amino acids. Written as DNA, the CDR3 is TGTGCCAGCAGCAAAGGGGGACAGGCCTACGAGCAGTACTTC. Its protein is CASSKGGQAYEQYF.

This clonotype was detected a few times. The rearrangement uses TRBV11-2 and TRBJ1-1; D is unresolved. Germline CDR1 SGHAT, CDR2 FQNNGV. V lost 2 bases to trimming and J lost 1 base, with 11 bases between them. The CDR3 length is 15 residues. CDR3 coding DNA: TGTGCCAGCAGCTTATCCCATTCCCAGAACACTGAAGCTTTCTTT. Translated, it gives CASSLSHSQNTEAFF. The full variable domain, completed using reference TRBV11-2 and TRBJ1-1, is EAGVAQSPRYKIIEKRQSVAFWCNPISGHATLYWYQQILGQGPKLLIQFQNNGVVDDSQLPKDRFSAERLKGVDSTLKIQPAKLEDSAVYLCASSLSHSQNTEAFFGQGTRLTVV.

V usage is TRBV2 and J usage is TRBJ2-2; TRBD2 might be the D (6 bases). The CDR3 is 14 residues long. V was cut by 7 bases and J by 0 bases, with 9 bases left in between. Germline V gene data show CDR1 as SNHLY and CDR2 as FYNNEI. The CDR3, as DNA: TGTGCCAGCATGGAGGGCGCGAACACCGGGGAGCTGTTTTTT. Protein product: CASMEGANTGELFF.

The gene calls are TRBV19 and TRBJ1-2, with D perhaps matching TRBD1 (6 bases). The CDR3 consists of 15 residues. Looked up from germline, CDR1 is LNHDA and CDR2 is SQIVND (reference sequence). Trimming took 8 bases from V and 4 from J, leaving 20 bases between them. The CDR3 coding sequence is TGTGCCAGTTTCTCCAACCAGGGGCCCATCTATGGCTACACCTTC. Translating gives CASFSNQGPIYGYTF. Full variable domain (missing parts from reference TRBV19 and TRBJ1-2): DGGITQSPKYLFRKEGQNVTLSCEQNLNHDAMYWYRQDPGQGLRLIYYSQIVNDFQKGDIAEGYSVSREKKESFPLTVTSAQKNPTAFYLCASFSNQGPIYGYTFGSGTRLTVV.

V gene TRBV7-8 combines with J gene TRBJ1-6, with 8 bases fitting TRBD1. Trimming took 2 bases from V and 5 from J; bases not matched to a gene: 8. This CDR3 region has 17 residues. CDR1 SGHVS and CDR2 FQNEAQ come from the germline V gene. CDR3 nucleotides: TGTGCCAGCAGCTTAAGACAGGGGAAAGTCAATAATTCACCCCTCCACTTT. It translates to CASSLRQGKVNNSPLHF.

This clonotype was counted only a few times. This chain links TRBV21-1 with TRBJ2-3. TRBV21-1 is shown as a pseudogene. The CDR3 spans 17 residues. The CDR3 DNA reads as TGTGCCAGCAGCAAAGAGAAGGGTTCGACTAGCACAGATACGCAGTATTTT. Protein product: CASSKEKGSTSTDTQYF.

This clonotype was found many times. The V and J genes are TRBV11-2 and TRBJ2-7; D is unclear. Trimming cost V 1 base and J 2 bases, with 9 bases left between them. The CDR3 extends over 14 amino acids. The germline gives CDR1 SGHAT, CDR2 FQNNGV. The CDR3 sequence: CASSLAQNPYEQYF. DNA for the CDR3: TGTGCCAGCAGCTTAGCACAGAACCCCTACGAGCAGTACTTC.

This clonotype was found once. Just one base apart from a much larger clone, this may be a read error. The V and J genes are TRBV6-4 and TRBJ2-2, with TRBD1 matching 7 bases. The CDR3 consists of 22 residues. The germline V gene encodes CDR1 MRHNA and CDR2 SNTAGT. J gave up 4 bases and V 6 bases, and 29 bases lay outside the gene matches. Here the CDR3 DNA reads TGTGCCAGCAGGGACAGGACAGGAAATCGTCATGTCCCGCAAATATGCACCGGGGAGCTGTTTTTT. The encoded protein is CASRDRTGNRHVPQICTGELFF.

At least ten counts were recorded for this clonotype. The genes are TRBV7-3 and TRBJ2-2; D is unclear. V lost 6 bases and J lost 4, with 9 bases in between. The CDR3 has 13 amino acids. CDR1 SGHTA and CDR2 FQGTGA come from the germline V gene. This CDR3 reads CASSPLSTGELFF. DNA for the CDR3: TGTGCCAGCAGTCCGCTATCCACCGGGGAGCTGTTTTTT.

V usage is TRBV7-9 and J usage is TRBJ1-2; D unclear. V lost 4 bases to trimming and J lost 8 bases, with 11 bases between them. This CDR3 has 12 amino acids. CDR1 and CDR2 (germline): SEHNR, FQNEAQ (reference sequence). CDR3: CASSWEASGYTF. In nucleotides, the CDR3 is TGTGCCAGCAGCTGGGAGGCATCCGGCTACACCTTC.

In its sample, this clonotype was seen many times. The rearrangement uses TRBV3-1 and TRBJ2-5, with 7 positions matching TRBD1. Germline CDR1 and CDR2: LGHDT and YNNKEL (reference sequence). The CDR3 runs to 15 residues. V lost 4 bases, J lost 1 base, and 6 bases stayed unmatched. CDR3 nucleotides: TGTGCCAGCAGCCCCCCCGGGACAGTCCAAGAGACCCAGTACTTC. Its translation: CASSPPGTVQETQYF.

This clonotype was picked up many times. The V call is TRBV29-1, the J call TRBJ2-7; a weak D match, TRBD2 (6 bases). The germline V gene has CDR1 SQVTM and CDR2 ANQGSEA. The ends were cut back, 4 bases at V and 3 bases at J, with 19 bases in the middle. This CDR3 contains 15 residues. The CDR3 loop is CSVVERLGFFYEQYF. As DNA, the CDR3 is TGCAGCGTTGTTGAGCGACTAGGCTTCTTCTACGAGCAGTACTTC.

The gene calls are TRBV27 and TRBJ2-1; 7 positions agree with TRBD2. The CDR3 covers 16 residues. The trim removed 6 bases at V and 0 bases at J, leaving 8 bases unmatched. Germline lookup yields CDR1 MNHEY and CDR2 SMNVEV (reference sequence). Written as DNA, the CDR3 is TGTGCCAGCAGCCGAGGGAGGGTTGGCTCCTACAATGAGCAGTTCTTC. Its protein is CASSRGRVGSYNEQFF.

This clonotype came up many times. This chain uses TRBV3-1 with TRBJ2-5; 9 positions match TRBD1. CDR1 is LGHDT, CDR2 YNNKEL, per germline (reference sequence). V gave up 0 bases and J gave up 5 bases; unmatched junction bases: 4. This CDR3 region has 15 residues. In DNA, the CDR3 is TGTGCCAGCAGCCAAGATTTTGGGACAGGGGAGACCCAGTACTTC. Translation: CASSQDFGTGETQYF.

The genes are TRBV5-1 and TRBJ2-1; 10 positions match TRBD2. J gave up 3 bases and V 4 bases, and 13 bases lay outside the gene matches. The germline V gene encodes CDR1 SGHRS and CDR2 YFSETQ. The CDR3 sequence is 18 residues long. The CDR3 sequence is CASSPSGRNPSYYNEQFF. CDR3 nucleotide sequence: TGCGCCAGCAGCCCTAGCGGGAGAAACCCCTCCTACTACAATGAGCAGTTCTTC.

Many counts were recorded for this clonotype. The CDR3 nucleotides read TGTGCCTCACAGGGAGGCAATCAGCCCCAGCATTTT. Its translation: CASQGGNQPQHF. The J gene is TRBJ1-5, the V gene TRBV19, with D possibly matching TRBD1 (6 bases). The CDR3 has 12 amino acids. V lost 11 bases and J 2 bases, leaving 10 bases between the germline ends. Germline CDR1 reads LNHDA; CDR2 reads SQIVND (reference sequence).

This CDR3 reads CSANARGHFPSYEQYF. The CDR3 DNA follows: TGCAGTGCTAATGCGAGGGGACACTTTCCTTCCTACGAGCAGTACTTC. The chain joins TRBV20-1 to TRBJ2-7; D possibly corresponds to TRBD1 (6 bases). V was pared by 4 bases and J by 1 base, with 20 bases between. CDR3 size: 16 residues. CDR1 and CDR2 from the germline V gene are DFQATT and SNEGSKA (reference sequence).

The chain recombines TRBV3-1 with TRBJ2-3; 12 bases are a match to TRBD1. From germline, CDR1 is LGHDT and CDR2 YNNKEL (reference sequence). CDR3 length equals 17 residues. V was clipped by 1 base and J by 7 bases; unmatched bases: 9. CDR3 coding DNA: TGTGCCAGCAGCCAAGGGGGTGGGACAGGGGGCGGAAATACGCAGTATTTT. Residues: CASSQGGGTGGGNTQYF.

This rearrangement joins TRBV7-6 to TRBJ2-2, with D unresolved. V lost 0 bases and J 3 bases, leaving 8 bases between the germline ends. Looked up from germline, CDR1 is SGHVS and CDR2 is FNYEAQ. The CDR3 sequence is 15 residues long. The CDR3 DNA is TGTGCCAGCAGCTTAGCCGGTGTAGACACCGGGGAGCTGTTTTTT. Translated, it gives CASSLAGVDTGELFF.

This clonotype was observed a few times. The chain links TRBV25-1 to TRBJ2-1; 10 bases are a match to TRBD2. Germline trimming cut 4 bases from V and 3 bases from J; bases unmatched to any gene: 6. This CDR3 spans 16 amino acids. Per the germline V gene, CDR1 is MGHDK and CDR2 is SYGVNS. CDR3 sequence: CASSVLAGVLYNEQFF. Here the CDR3 DNA reads TGTGCCAGCAGTGTCCTAGCGGGGGTTCTCTACAATGAGCAGTTCTTC. The complete variable domain, with remaining parts taken from reference TRBV25-1 and TRBJ2-1, reads EADIYQTPRYLVIGTGKKITLECSQTMGHDKMYWYQQDPGMELHLIHYSYGVNSTEKGDLSSESTVSRIRTEHFPLTLESARPSHTSQYLCASSVLAGVLYNEQFFGPGTRLTVL.

This clonotype was recorded at least ten times. V is TRBV2 and J is TRBJ1-1; D call uncertain. In germline, CDR1 is SNHLY, CDR2 FYNNEI. This CDR3 spans 12 amino acids. The ends were cut back, 6 bases at V and 8 bases at J, with 13 bases in the middle. The CDR3 region has the DNA TGTGCCAGCAGAGTGGCCACAGCGGAAGCTTTCTTT. This translates into CASRVATAEAFF.

In its sample, this clonotype was seen many times. The V call is TRBV27, the J call TRBJ2-1, with 8 bases that match TRBD2. CDR1 and CDR2 (germline): MNHEY, SMNVEV (reference sequence). The CDR3 runs 14 residues. Written as DNA, the CDR3 is TGTGTTCTAAAGGGCGGGGGGCCCCGCACCGAGCAGTTCTTC. Translating it yields CVLKGGGPRTEQFF.

This clonotype was found a few times. The genes are TRBV29-1 and TRBJ2-4; D is perhaps TRBD2 (6 bases). Germline-derived CDR1 and CDR2 are SQVTM and ANQGSEA. CDR3 size: 15 residues. V lost 6 bases, J lost 8 bases, and 23 bases lay in between. DNA for the CDR3: TGCAGCGTGGGGAGGTGGTCGGGCGCGACGGACATTCAGTACTTC. This gives the protein CSVGRWSGATDIQYF.

This clonotype was counted ten times or more. V usage is TRBV3-1 and J usage is TRBJ2-6; possible D gene TRBD1, 5 bases. Germline CDR1 and CDR2: LGHDT and YNNKEL (reference sequence). The CDR3 runs to 18 residues. The V gene lost 3 bases and the J gene lost 2 bases, with 17 bases spanning the gap. CDR3 bases: TGTGCCAGCAGCCAGGACCACCCCCAAGGGGCTGGGGCCAACGTCCTGACTTTC. Translated, it gives CASSQDHPQGAGANVLTF.

This chain connects TRBV20-1 to TRBJ2-1, with D perhaps matching TRBD2 (5 bases). Trimming stripped 2 bases from V and 12 bases from J, with 11 bases between. There are 11 residues in the CDR3. CDR1 DFQATT and CDR2 SNEGSKA come from the germline V gene (reference sequence). CDR3 region: CSARLAEVQFF. Written as DNA, the CDR3 is TGCAGTGCTAGACTGGCGGAGGTGCAGTTCTTC.

This clonotype was found many times. The rearrangement links TRBV29-1 to TRBJ2-1; 8 positions agree with TRBD2. The CDR3 sequence is 15 residues long. V shed 7 bases and J 9 bases; nucleotides not matched to a gene: 17. Germline V gene lookup returns CDR1 SQVTM and CDR2 ANQGSEA. The CDR3 sequence: CSALLGGGLVGEQFF. Written as DNA, the CDR3 is TGCAGCGCCTTGCTTGGCGGGGGGTTGGTTGGTGAGCAGTTCTTC.

Only a few counts were recorded for this clonotype. This chain uses TRBV28 with TRBJ1-3; possibly TRBD1 for D (5 bases). The CDR3 totals 17 residues. Germline V gene data show CDR1 as MDHEN and CDR2 as SYDVKM. V was cut by 4 bases and J by 0 bases, with 16 bases left in between. DNA of the CDR3: TGTGCCAGCAGTTCCCAGGGTCAAACATACTCTGGAAACACCATATATTTT. The encoded protein is CASSSQGQTYSGNTIYF. The variable domain in full, completed from reference TRBV28 and TRBJ1-3, reads DVKVTQSSRYLVKRTGEKVFLECVQDMDHENMFWYRQDPGLGLRLIYFSYDVKMKEKGDIPEGYSVSREKKERFSLILESASTNQTSMYLCASSSQGQTYSGNTIYFGEGSWLTVV.